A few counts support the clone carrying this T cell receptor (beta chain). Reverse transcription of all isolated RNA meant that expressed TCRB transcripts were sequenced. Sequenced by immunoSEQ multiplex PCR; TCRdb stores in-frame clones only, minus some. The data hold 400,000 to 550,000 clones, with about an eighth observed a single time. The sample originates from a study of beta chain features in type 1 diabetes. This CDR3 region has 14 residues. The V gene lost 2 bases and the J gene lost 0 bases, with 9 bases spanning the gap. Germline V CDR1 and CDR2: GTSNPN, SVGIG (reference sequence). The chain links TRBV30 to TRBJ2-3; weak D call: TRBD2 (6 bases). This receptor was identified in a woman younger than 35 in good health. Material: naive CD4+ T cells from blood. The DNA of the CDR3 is TGTGCCTGGAGTCGGGGAGGTAGCACAGATACGCAGTATTTT. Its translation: CAWSRGGSTDTQYF.